This T cell receptor (beta chain) was documented in a study of T cells in Graves' hyperthyroidism and ophthalmopathy. What was amplified from RNA transcripts were TCR beta CDR3 regions. The primer set for the first-round RT-PCR of the TCR CDR3 was HTBI. MiXCR, applied by TCRdb to the multiplex PCR reads, yields one record per CDR3 protein. The profile shows 250,000 to 300,000 distinct CDR3 sequences, more than 12% of them singletons. This clonotype occurred many times. CDR1 MDHEN and CDR2 SYDVKM come from the germline V gene. Trimming removed 1 base from V and 1 base from J, with 10 bases in between. This CDR3 has 15 amino acids.

The sample was blood. V gene TRBV28 combines with J gene TRBJ1-1; D gene uncertain. This sequence originates from a middle-aged woman with Graves' hyperthyroidism that later progressed to Graves' ophthalmopathy. The CDR3 DNA reads TGTGCCAGCAGTTTATCTCCGGAGGGGAACACTGAAGCTTTCTTT. Its translation is CASSLSPEGNTEAFF.